This TCR beta chain was observed in a study of blood T cells in healthy people across ages. Findings and caveats of the study: The fall in TCR beta diversity per million T cells was roughly linear with age.

Worth noting for this clonotype: Its antigen is as yet unknown.

A second roughly 7 to 11 cycle PCR used barcoded and J-beta primers. MiXCR was run by TCRdb on the 5' RACE reads, yielding one entry per CDR3 protein. Of 650,000 to 1,000,000 distinct CDR3 sequences listed, under 40% were seen once; the top ten hold roughly 13%. The germline V gene has CDR1 MNHEY and CDR2 SVGEGT. The CDR3 has 16 residues. V shed 5 bases and J 0 bases; nucleotides not matched to a gene: 8. In each sample, at least 7 million PBMCs were isolated. This clonotype originated in a man between 18 and 35 years old in good health. The sample consisted of blood. The chain joins TRBV6-2 or TRBV6-3 to TRBJ2-3; 7 bases match TRBD2. The CDR3 region is CASSLTSAPSTDTQYF. As DNA, the CDR3 is TGTGCCAGCAGTCTTACTAGCGCTCCAAGCACAGATACGCAGTATTTT.